This T cell receptor (beta chain) originates from a study of shared clonotypes between healthy human individuals. CDR3 length: 15 residues. Germline values: CDR1 SNHLY, CDR2 FYNNEI. V shed 3 bases and J shed 5 bases, with 15 bases lying between them. Points on this clone: Its target is unknown.

The authors ran the assay at deep level. Some clones are missing from TCRdb's copy, which holds only in-frame ones; the method was immunoSEQ multiplex PCR. The repertoire has 2.3 million or so clones, 85% to 95% of them found once; the top ten carry under 0.45%. Findings of the study overall: Some naive CD4 clonotypes, roughly 4.5%, turned up in common across a few donors.

Sequenced: naive CD4+ T cells from PBMCs. The subset denotes: CD45RA+ positively selected. The sequence came from a man aged 18 to 29 in good health. Some clones in this sample may be carry-over from other donors' samples. This chain uses TRBV2 with TRBJ2-3; no clear D. In DNA form, the CDR3 reads TGTGCCAGCAGTGATGGAATCCCCGGTGGAGATACGCAGTATTTT. It encodes CASSDGIPGGDTQYF. Full variable domain (rest looked up from reference TRBV2 and TRBJ2-3): EPEVTQTPSHQVTQMGQEVILRCVPISNHLYFYWYRQILGQKVEFLVSFYNNEISEKSEIFDDQFSVERPDGSNFTLKIRSTKLEDSAMYFCASSDGIPGGDTQYFGPGTRLTVL.